The T cell receptor (beta chain) under discussion was sequenced for a study of response to subunit inactivated influenza vaccine. Overall study findings and caveats: There was a suggestion from the authors that each seasonal influenza vaccination recruits few new T cells.

TCRdb re-analysed the RT-PCR reads in MiXCR, keeping a single row per CDR3 protein. The sample has about 780,000 distinct CDR3 sequences, 15% to 20% seen once. This clonotype has ten or more counts. Its antigen is currently unknown. This sequence originates from a man aged 45 to 65 who received an inactivated influenza vaccine. The sample consisted of PBMCs from blood, taken approximately 5 days after vaccination.

The CDR3 protein is CSVAEGTGGLDTQYF. The CDR3 DNA sequence: TGCAGCGTTGCGGAGGGGACAGGGGGTTTGGATACGCAGTATTTT. This chain connects TRBV29-1 to TRBJ2-3, with 11 bases fitting TRBD1. CDR1 SQVTM and CDR2 ANQGSEA come from the germline V gene. J gave up 6 bases and V 4 bases, and 9 bases lay outside the gene matches. This CDR3 has 15 amino acids.